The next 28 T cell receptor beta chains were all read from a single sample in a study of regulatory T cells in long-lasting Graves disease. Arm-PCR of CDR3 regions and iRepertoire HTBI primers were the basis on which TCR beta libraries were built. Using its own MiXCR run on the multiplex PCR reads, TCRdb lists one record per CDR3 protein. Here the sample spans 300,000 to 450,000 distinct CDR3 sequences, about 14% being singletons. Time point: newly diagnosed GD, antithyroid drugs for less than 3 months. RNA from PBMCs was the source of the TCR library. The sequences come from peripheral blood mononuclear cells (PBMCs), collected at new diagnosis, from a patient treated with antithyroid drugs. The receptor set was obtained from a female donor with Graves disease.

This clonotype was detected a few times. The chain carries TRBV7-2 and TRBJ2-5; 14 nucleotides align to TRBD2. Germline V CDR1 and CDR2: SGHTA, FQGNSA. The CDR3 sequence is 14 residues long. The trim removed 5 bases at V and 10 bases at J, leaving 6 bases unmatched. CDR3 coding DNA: TGTGCCAGCAGCCTGACTAGCGGGAGGGCTAACCAGTACTTC. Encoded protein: CASSLTSGRANQYF.

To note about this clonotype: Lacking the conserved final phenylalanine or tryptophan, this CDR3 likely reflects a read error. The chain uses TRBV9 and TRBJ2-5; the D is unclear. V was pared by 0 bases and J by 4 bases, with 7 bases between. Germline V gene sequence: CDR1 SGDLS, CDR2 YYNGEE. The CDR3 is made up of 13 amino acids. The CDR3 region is CASSVATRETQYL. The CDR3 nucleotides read TGTGCCAGCAGCGTAGCGACCCGAGAGACCCAGTACCTC.

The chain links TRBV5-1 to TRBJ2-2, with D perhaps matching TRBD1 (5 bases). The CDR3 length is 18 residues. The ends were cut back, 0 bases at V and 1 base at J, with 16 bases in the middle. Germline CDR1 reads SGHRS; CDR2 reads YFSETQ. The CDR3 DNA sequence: TGCGCCAGCAGCTTGGAAAGGGGCGGTCTGAAGAACACCGGGGAGCTGTTTTTT. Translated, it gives CASSLERGGLKNTGELFF.

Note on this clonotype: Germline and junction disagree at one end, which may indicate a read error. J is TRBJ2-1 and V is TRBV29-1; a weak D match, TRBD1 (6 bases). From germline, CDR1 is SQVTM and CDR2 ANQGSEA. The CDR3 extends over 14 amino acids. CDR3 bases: TGCAGCGTTCAAGACAGGACTTACGGGAATGAGCAGTTCTTC. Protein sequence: CSVQDRTYGNEQFF.

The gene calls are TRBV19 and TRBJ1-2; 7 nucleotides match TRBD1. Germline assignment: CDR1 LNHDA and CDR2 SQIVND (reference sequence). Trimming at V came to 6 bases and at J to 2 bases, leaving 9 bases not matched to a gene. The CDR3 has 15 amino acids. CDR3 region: CASSPGGTANYGYTF. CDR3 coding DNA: TGTGCCAGTAGCCCCGGTGGGACAGCAAACTATGGCTACACCTTC.

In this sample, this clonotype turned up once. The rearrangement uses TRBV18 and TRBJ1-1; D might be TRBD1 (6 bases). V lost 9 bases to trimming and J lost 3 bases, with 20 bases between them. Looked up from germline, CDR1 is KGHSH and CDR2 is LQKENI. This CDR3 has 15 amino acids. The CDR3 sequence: CASYRQAGRDTEAFF. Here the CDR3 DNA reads TGTGCCAGTTACCGACAGGCGGGCAGGGACACTGAAGCTTTCTTT.

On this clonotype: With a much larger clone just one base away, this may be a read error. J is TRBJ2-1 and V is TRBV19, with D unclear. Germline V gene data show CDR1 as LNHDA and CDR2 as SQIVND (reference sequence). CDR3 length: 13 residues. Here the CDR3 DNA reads TGTGACAGTAGTATAGTAGAAGGCAATGAGCAGTTCTTC. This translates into CDSSIVEGNEQFF.

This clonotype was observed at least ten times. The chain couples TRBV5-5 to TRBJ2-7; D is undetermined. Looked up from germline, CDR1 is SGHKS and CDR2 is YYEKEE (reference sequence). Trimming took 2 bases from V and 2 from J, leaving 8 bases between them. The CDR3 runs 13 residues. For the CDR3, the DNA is TGTGCCAGCAGCTTCTACGGAACCTACGAGCAGTACTTC. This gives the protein CASSFYGTYEQYF.

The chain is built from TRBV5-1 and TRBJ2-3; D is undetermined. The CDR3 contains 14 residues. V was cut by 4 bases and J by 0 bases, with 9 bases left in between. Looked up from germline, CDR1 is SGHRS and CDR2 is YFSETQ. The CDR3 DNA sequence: TGCGCCAGCAGCACAAAATCTAGCACAGATACGCAGTATTTT. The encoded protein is CASSTKSSTDTQYF.

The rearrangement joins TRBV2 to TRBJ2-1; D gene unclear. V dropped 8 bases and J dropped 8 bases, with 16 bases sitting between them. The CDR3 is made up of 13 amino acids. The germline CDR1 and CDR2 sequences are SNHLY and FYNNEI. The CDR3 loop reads CASAAFPAHEQFF. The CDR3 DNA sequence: TGTGCCAGCGCCGCTTTCCCGGCCCATGAGCAGTTCTTC.

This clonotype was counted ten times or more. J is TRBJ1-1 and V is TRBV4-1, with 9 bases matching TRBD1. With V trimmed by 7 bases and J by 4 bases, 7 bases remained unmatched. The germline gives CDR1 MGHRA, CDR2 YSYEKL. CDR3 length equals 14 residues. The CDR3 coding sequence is TGCGCCAGCACCGACGGACAGGGGACCACTGAAGCTTTCTTT. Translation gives CASTDGQGTTEAFF.

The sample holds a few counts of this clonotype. The CDR3 DNA sequence: TGTGCCAGCAGTTTTAAAGGACAGGGAACTTCACCCCTCCACTTT. Amino acids: CASSFKGQGTSPLHF. The chain couples TRBV12-3 or TRBV12-4 to TRBJ1-6; 8 nucleotides match TRBD1. The CDR3 consists of 15 residues. V lost 3 bases to trimming and J lost 9 bases; unmatched junction nucleotides: 7.

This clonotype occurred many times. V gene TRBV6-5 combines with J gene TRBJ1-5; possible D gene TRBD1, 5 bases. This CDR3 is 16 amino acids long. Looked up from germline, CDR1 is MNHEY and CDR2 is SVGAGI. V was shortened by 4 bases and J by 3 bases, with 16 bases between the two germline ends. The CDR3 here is CASSSLGGTDNQPQHF. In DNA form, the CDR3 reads TGTGCCAGCAGTTCCCTGGGGGGGACGGACAATCAGCCCCAGCATTTT.

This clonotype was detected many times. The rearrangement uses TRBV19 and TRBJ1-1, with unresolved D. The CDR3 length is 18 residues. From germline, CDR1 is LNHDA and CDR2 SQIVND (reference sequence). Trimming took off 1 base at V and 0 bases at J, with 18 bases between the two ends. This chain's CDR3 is CASSIVLEHPTMNTEAFF. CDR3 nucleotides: TGTGCCAGTAGTATAGTCTTAGAGCACCCAACAATGAACACTGAAGCTTTCTTT.

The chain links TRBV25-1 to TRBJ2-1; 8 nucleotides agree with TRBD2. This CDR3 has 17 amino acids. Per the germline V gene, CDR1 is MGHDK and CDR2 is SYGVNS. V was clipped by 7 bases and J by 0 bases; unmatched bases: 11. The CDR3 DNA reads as TGTGCCAGCACTGACCCGGCGGGAGGCCTCTCCTACAATGAGCAGTTCTTC. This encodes CASTDPAGGLSYNEQFF.

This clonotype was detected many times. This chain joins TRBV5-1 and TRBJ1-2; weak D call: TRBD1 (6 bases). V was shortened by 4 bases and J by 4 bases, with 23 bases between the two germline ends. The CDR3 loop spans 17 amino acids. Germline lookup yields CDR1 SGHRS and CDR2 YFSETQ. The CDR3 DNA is TGCGCCAGCAGCCTCACCTCGACAGGAGCCCTCTTCTATGGCTACACCTTC. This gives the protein CASSLTSTGALFYGYTF.

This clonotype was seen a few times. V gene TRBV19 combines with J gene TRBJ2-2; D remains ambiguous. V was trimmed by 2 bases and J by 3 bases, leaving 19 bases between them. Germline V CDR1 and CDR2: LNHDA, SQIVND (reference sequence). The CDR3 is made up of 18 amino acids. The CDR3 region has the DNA TGTGCCAGTAGTATACTTGGCAGGTACTCGCGGTACACCGGGGAGCTGTTTTTT. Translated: CASSILGRYSRYTGELFF.

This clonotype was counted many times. This CDR3 reads CAWSTTPRYEQYF. CDR3 nucleotide sequence: TGTGCCTGGAGTACCACCCCTCGCTACGAGCAGTACTTC. This chain uses TRBV30 with TRBJ2-7; no clear D gene. The CDR3 is made up of 13 amino acids. Deletions cut 2 bases from V and 3 bases from J, with 11 bases between. From germline, CDR1 is GTSNPN and CDR2 SVGIG (reference sequence).

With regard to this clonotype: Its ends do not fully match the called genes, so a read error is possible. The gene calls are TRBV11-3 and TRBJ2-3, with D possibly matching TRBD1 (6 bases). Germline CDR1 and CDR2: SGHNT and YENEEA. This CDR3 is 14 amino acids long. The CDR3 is CASSRQVGTDTQYF. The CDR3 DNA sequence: TGTGCCAGCAGCCGACAGGTCGGAACAGACACGCAGTATTTT. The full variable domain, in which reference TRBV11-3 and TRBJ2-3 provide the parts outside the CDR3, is EAGVVQSPRYKIIEKKQPVAFWCNPISGHNTLYWYLQNLGQGPELLIRYENEEAVDDSQLPKDRFSAERLKGVDSTLKIQPAELGDSAVYLCASSRQVGTDTQYFGPGTRLTVL.

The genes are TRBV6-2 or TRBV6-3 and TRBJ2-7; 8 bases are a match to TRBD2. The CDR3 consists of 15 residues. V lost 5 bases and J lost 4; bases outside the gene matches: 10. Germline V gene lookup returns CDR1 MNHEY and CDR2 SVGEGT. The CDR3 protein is CASSERASGPYEQYF. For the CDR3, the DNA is TGTGCCAGCAGTGAAAGGGCTAGCGGGCCTTACGAGCAGTACTTC.

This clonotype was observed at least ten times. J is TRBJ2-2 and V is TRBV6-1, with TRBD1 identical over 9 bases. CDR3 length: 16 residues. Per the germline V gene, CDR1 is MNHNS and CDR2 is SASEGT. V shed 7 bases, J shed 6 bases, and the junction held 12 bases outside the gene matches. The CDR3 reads CASKPGQGFVAGELFF. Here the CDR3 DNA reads TGTGCCAGCAAACCGGGACAGGGCTTTGTGGCCGGGGAGCTGTTTTTT.

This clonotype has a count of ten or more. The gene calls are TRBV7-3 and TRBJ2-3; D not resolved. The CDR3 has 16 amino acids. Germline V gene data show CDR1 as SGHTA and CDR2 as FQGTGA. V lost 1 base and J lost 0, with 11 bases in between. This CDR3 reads CASSLKQSPSTDTQYF. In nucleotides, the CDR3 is TGTGCCAGCAGCTTAAAACAGAGCCCTAGCACAGATACGCAGTATTTT.

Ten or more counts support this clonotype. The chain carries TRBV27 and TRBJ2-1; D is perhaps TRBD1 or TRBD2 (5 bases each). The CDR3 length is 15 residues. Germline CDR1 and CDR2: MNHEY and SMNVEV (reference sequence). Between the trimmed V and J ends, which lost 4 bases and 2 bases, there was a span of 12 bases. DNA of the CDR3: TGTGCCAGCAGTTCCCCGGGACGGACCTACAATGAGCAGTTCTTC. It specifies CASSSPGRTYNEQFF.

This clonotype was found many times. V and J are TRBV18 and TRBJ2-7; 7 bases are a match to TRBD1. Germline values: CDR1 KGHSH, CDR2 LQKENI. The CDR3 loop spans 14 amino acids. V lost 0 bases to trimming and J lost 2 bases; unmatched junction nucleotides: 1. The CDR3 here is CASSPPGQAYEQYF. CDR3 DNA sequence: TGTGCCAGCTCACCACCTGGACAGGCCTACGAGCAGTACTTC.

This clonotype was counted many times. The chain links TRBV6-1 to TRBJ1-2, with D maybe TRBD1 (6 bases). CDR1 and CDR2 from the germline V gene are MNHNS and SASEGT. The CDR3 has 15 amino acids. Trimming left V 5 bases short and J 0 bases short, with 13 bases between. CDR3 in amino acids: CASSPLTGANYGYTF. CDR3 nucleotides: TGTGCCAGCAGTCCCTTGACAGGAGCTAACTATGGCTACACCTTC.

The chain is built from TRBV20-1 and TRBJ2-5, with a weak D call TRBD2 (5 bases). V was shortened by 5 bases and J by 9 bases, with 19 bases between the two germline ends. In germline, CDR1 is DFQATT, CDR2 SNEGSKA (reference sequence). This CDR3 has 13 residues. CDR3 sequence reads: CSAHLAPGPAQYF. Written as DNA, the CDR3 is TGCAGTGCTCACCTAGCCCCGGGCCCGGCCCAGTACTTC.

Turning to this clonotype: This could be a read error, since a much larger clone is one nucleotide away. The CDR3 loop reads CASRIRGFFYNEQFF. DNA of the CDR3: TGTGCCAGCAGAATCAGGGGATTCTTTTACAATGAGCAGTTCTTC. The chain employs TRBV27 and TRBJ2-1; TRBD1 is a possible D gene (6 bases). Trimming removed 6 bases at V and 4 bases at J, with 16 bases between. This CDR3 spans 15 amino acids. The germline V gene encodes CDR1 MNHEY and CDR2 SMNVEV (reference sequence).

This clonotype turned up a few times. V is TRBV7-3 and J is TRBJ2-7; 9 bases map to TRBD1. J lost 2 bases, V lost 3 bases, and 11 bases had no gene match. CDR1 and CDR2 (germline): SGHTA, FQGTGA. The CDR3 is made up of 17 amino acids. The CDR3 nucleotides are TGTGCCAGCAGCTTCTTCCCCGGGACAGGGCCGCCCTACGAGCAGTACTTC. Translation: CASSFFPGTGPPYEQYF. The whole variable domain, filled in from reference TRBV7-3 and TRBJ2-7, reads GAGVSQTPSNKVTEKGKYVELRCDPISGHTALYWYRQSLGQGPEFLIYFQGTGAADDSGLPNDRFFAVRPEGSVSTLKIQRTERGDSAVYLCASSFFPGTGPPYEQYFGPGTRLTVT.